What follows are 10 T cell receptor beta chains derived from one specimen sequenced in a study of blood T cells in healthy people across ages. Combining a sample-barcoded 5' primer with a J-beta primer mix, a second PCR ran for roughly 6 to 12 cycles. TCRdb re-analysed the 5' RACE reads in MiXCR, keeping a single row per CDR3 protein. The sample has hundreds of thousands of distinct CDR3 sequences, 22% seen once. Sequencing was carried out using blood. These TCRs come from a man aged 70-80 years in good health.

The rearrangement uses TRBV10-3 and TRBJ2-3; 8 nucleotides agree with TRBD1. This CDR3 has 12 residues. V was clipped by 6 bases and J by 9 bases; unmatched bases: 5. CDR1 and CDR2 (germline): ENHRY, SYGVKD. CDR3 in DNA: TGTGCCATCAGGGGAACAGGGGGGACGCAGTATTTT. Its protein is CAIRGTGGTQYF.

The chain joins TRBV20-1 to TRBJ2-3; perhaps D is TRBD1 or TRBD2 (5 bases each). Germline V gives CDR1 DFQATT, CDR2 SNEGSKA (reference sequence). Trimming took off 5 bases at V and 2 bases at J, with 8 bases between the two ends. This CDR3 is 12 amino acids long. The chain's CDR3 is CSAEGTTDTQYF. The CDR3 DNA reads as TGCAGTGCTGAGGGGACCACAGATACGCAGTATTTT.

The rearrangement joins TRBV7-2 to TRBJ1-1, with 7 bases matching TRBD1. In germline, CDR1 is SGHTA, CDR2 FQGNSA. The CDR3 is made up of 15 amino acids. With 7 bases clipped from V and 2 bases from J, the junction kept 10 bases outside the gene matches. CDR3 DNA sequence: TGTGCCAGCACCCAAGTGGGGACAGTCAACACTGAAGCTTTCTTT. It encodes CASTQVGTVNTEAFF.

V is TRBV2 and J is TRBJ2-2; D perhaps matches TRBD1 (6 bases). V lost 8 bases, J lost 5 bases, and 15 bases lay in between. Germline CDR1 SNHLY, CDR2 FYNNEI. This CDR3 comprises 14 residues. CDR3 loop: CASRDITSTGELFF. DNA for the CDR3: TGTGCCAGCCGGGACATAACTTCGACCGGGGAGCTGTTTTTT.

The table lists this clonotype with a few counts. The chain's CDR3 is CSAPTGPTTDTQYF. CDR3 nucleotide sequence: TGCAGTGCTCCTACGGGGCCTACCACAGATACGCAGTATTTT. V is TRBV20-1 and J is TRBJ2-3; D possibly matches TRBD1 or TRBD2 (5 bases each). Germline V lookup: CDR1 DFQATT, CDR2 SNEGSKA (reference sequence). The CDR3 runs 14 residues. Trimming removed 5 bases from V and 2 bases from J, with 14 bases in between.

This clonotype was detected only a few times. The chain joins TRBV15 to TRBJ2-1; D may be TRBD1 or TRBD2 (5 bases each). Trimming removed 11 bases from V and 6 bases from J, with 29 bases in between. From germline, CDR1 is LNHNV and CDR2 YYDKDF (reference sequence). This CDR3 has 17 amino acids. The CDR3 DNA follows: TGTGCCGCTACCAGGCAACCAGGGACCTCCACTGTCAATGAGCAGTTCTTC. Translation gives CAATRQPGTSTVNEQFF.

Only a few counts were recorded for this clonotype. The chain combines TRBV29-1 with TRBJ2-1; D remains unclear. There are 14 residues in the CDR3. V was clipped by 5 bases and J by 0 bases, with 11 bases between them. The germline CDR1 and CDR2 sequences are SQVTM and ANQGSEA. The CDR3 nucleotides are TGCAGCGTTTTCGGGCAGACCTCCTACAATGAGCAGTTCTTC. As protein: CSVFGQTSYNEQFF.

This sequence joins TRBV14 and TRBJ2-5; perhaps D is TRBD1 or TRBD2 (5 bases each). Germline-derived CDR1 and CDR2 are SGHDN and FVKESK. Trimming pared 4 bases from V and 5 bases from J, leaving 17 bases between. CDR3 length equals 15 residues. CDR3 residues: CASSRTTGPWETQYF. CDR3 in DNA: TGTGCCAGCAGCCGGACCACGGGGCCATGGGAGACCCAGTACTTC.

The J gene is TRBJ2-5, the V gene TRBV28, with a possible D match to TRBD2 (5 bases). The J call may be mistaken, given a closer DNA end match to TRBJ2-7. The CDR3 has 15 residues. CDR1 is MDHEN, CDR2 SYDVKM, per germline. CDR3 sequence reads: CASSFLGRLSYEQYF. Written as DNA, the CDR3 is TGTGCCAGCAGTTTTCTGGGGAGACTTTCCTACGAGCAGTACTTC.

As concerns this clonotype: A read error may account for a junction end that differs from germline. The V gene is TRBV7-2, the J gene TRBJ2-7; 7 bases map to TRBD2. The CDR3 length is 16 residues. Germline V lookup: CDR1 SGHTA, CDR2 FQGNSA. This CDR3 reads CASSPPRAPLGGEQYF. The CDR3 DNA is TGTGCCAGCAGCCCCCCCCGAGCCCCTTTGGGGGGGGAGCAGTATTTC.